Each of the 10 T cell receptor beta chains below was sequenced from the same sample in a study of T cells in Graves' hyperthyroidism and ophthalmopathy. The CDR3 regions of TCR beta were amplified from RNA transcripts. HTBI primers were used for first-round RT-PCR of the TCR CDR3. TCRdb called the multiplex PCR reads again in MiXCR, with one record for every CDR3 protein. The sample lists fewer than 400,000 distinct CDR3 sequences; just under 25% were seen once. The sequencing sample was made of blood. Source of these receptors: a man aged 50-59 years with Graves' hyperthyroidism.

The chain links TRBV19 to TRBJ2-3, with 9 bases matching TRBD1. The CDR3 contains 14 residues. Per the germline V gene, CDR1 is LNHDA and CDR2 is SQIVND (reference sequence). Trimming took 9 bases from V and 4 from J; bases not matched to a gene: 8. The CDR3 reads CASTTGGGADTQYF. The CDR3, as DNA: TGTGCCAGCACAACAGGGGGCGGCGCAGATACGCAGTATTTT. Full variable domain (remainder filled in from reference TRBV19 and TRBJ2-3): DGGITQSPKYLFRKEGQNVTLSCEQNLNHDAMYWYRQDPGQGLRLIYYSQIVNDFQKGDIAEGYSVSREKKESFPLTVTSAQKNPTAFYLCASTTGGGADTQYFGPGTRLTVL.

The chain uses TRBV6-1 and TRBJ2-1; D is possibly TRBD2 (5 bases). The CDR3 is 16 residues long. Trimming pared 1 base from V and 3 bases from J, leaving 13 bases between. CDR1 is MNHNS and CDR2 is SASEGT in the germline V gene. The chain's CDR3 is CASSEGIRAVYNEQFF. The CDR3 DNA is TGTGCCAGCAGTGAAGGGATTAGAGCGGTCTACAATGAGCAGTTCTTC.

This clonotype was seen a few times. The chain carries TRBV5-1 and TRBJ2-4; 9 nucleotides agree with TRBD1. CDR3 size: 17 residues. Germline CDR1 and CDR2: SGHRS and YFSETQ. J was trimmed by 3 bases and V by 0 bases; bases with no gene match: 7. The CDR3 sequence: CASSLADRGKDKNIQYF. The CDR3 nucleotides are TGCGCCAGCAGCTTGGCGGACAGGGGAAAGGACAAAAACATTCAGTACTTC.

For this clonotype: An end of the junction differs from the germline gene, which may be a read error. The chain is built from TRBV27 and TRBJ2-1; D may be TRBD2 (5 bases). The CDR3 spans 15 residues. CDR1 is MNHEY, CDR2 SMNVEV, per germline (reference sequence). CDR3 protein: CASSLAGGTYNEQSF. In nucleotides, the CDR3 is TGTGCCAGCAGTTTAGCCGGAGGTACCTACAATGAGCAGTCCTTC.

The table lists this clonotype with many counts. The chain couples TRBV7-2 to TRBJ2-2; D is unclear. The germline V gene has CDR1 SGHTA and CDR2 FQGNSA. V was trimmed by 3 bases and J by 5 bases, leaving 7 bases between them. The CDR3 is 13 residues long. CDR3 DNA sequence: TGTGCCAGCAGCTTGGGCCCAACCGGGGAGCTGTTTTTT. Its translation is CASSLGPTGELFF.

This clonotype has a handful of counts. The chain links TRBV7-9 to TRBJ1-4; TRBD1 might be the D (6 bases). Germline V gives CDR1 SEHNR, CDR2 FQNEAQ (reference sequence). Trimming removed 5 bases at V and 2 bases at J, with 12 bases between. The CDR3 is 15 amino acids. The CDR3 protein is CASSTRTATNEKLFF. CDR3 coding DNA: TGTGCCAGCAGCACCCGGACAGCCACTAATGAAAAACTGTTTTTT. The complete variable domain, with remaining parts taken from reference TRBV7-9 and TRBJ1-4, reads DTGVSQNPRHKITKRGQNVTFRCDPISEHNRLYWYRQTLGQGPEFLTYFQNEAQLEKSRLLSDRFSAERPKGSFSTLEIQRTEQGDSAMYLCASSTRTATNEKLFFGSGTQLSVL.

The J gene is TRBJ1-6, the V gene TRBV12-3 or TRBV12-4, with D unclear. Trimming shortened V by 6 bases and J by 0 bases, and 6 bases separated the two germline ends. CDR3 length equals 14 residues. CDR3 nucleotide sequence: TGTGCCAGCAGAAAGAGCTCCTATAATTCACCCCTCCACTTT. Protein sequence: CASRKSSYNSPLHF.

V and J are TRBV12-3 or TRBV12-4 and TRBJ2-1, with 7 bases fitting TRBD2. V shed 5 bases and J 0 bases; nucleotides not matched to a gene: 7. The CDR3 spans 16 residues. The CDR3 loop is CASSPSGPSSYNEQFF. DNA of the CDR3: TGTGCCAGCAGTCCTAGCGGACCCAGCTCCTACAATGAGCAGTTCTTC.

This clonotype was picked up many times. This chain joins TRBV12-3 or TRBV12-4 and TRBJ2-7; the D gene is possibly TRBD1 (5 bases). Trimming removed 3 bases from V and 5 bases from J, with 11 bases in between. The CDR3 totals 13 residues. The CDR3 loop reads CASSFVWTNEQYF. CDR3 DNA sequence: TGTGCCAGCAGTTTTGTCTGGACAAACGAGCAGTACTTC.

The gene calls are TRBV27 and TRBJ1-4; D is possibly TRBD1 (6 bases). V was shortened by 5 bases and J by 1 base, with 11 bases between the two germline ends. Germline V CDR1 and CDR2: MNHEY, SMNVEV (reference sequence). This CDR3 is built from 15 residues. The CDR3 region has the DNA TGTGCCAGCAGTGAGGGGGGCAGAACTAATGAAAAACTGTTTTTT. Translated: CASSEGGRTNEKLFF. Based on the CDR3 plus reference TRBV27 and TRBJ1-4, the full variable domain is EAQVTQNPRYLITVTGKKLTVTCSQNMNHEYMSWYRQDPGLGLRQIYYSMNVEVTDKGDVPEGYKVSRKEKRNFPLILESPSPNQTSLYFCASSEGGRTNEKLFFGSGTQLSVL.